The following is a TCR beta chain sequence with its context. The data belong to a study of T cell changes during pregnancy in multiple sclerosis. TCRdb's copy holds only in-frame clones and misses some; the assay was immunoSEQ multiplex PCR. The sample carries tens of thousands of clones, roughly 90% recorded once. CDR3 length: 13 amino acids. V gave up 5 bases and J gave up 5 bases; unmatched junction bases: 6. The V gene's germline CDR1 is SGHAT and CDR2 FQNNGV. The specimen was peripheral blood, collected after pregnancy. The chain carries TRBV11-2 and TRBJ2-7, with 7 bases aligning to TRBD1. This clonotype was obtained from a female donor in good health, enrolled as a control in a pregnancy study. CDR3 loop: CASSLDRAHEQYF. The CDR3 DNA follows: TGTGCCAGCAGCCTTGACAGGGCCCACGAGCAGTACTTC.